This T cell receptor beta chain derives from a study of blood T cell repertoires in COVID-19. Overall study: COVID-19 samples, acute and convalescent, were from the United States, Italy and Spain. The analysed material was cDNA or gDNA that came from T cells, B-cell-depleted T cells, or PBMCs.

Under the authors' procedure: Reference gene primer amplification in the assay estimated nucleated cell counts. Method: immunoSEQ multiplex PCR; TCRdb's copy keeps in-frame clones and lacks some. For V, J and clone size, that table is used; D and trimming come from the DNA. This table has fewer than 350,000 clones, 85% appearing once. V trimming: 6 bases; J trimming: 4 bases; junction bases outside the gene matches: 15. The germline V gene has CDR1 WSHSY and CDR2 SAAADI. The CDR3 has 17 amino acids. The sample consisted of peripheral blood. This chain connects TRBV10-2 to TRBJ2-3, with 8 bases that match TRBD2. This TCR was sampled from a woman aged 45-65 years with active or convalescent COVID-19. CDR3 region: CASRMVAPAGEADTQYF. For the CDR3, the DNA is TGCGCCAGCAGGATGGTAGCCCCAGCGGGAGAAGCAGATACGCAGTATTTT.